This T cell receptor beta chain came from a study of cytomegalovirus exposure and HLA in healthy donors. CDR3 length: 13 amino acids. V was clipped by 5 bases and J by 7 bases, with 12 bases between them. Looked up from germline, CDR1 is MDHEN and CDR2 is SYDVKM. The PCR used 60 Vbeta and 13 Jbeta primers. Profiled with immunoSEQ multiplex PCR; TCRdb holds only in-frame clones, not every one. The data contain roughly 110,000 clones, around 77% of them singletons. This clonotype was obtained from a male donor in good health and CMV-seronegative. Material: PBMCs. The V gene is TRBV28, the J gene TRBJ2-1; unclear D gene. CDR3: CASSLRPGNEQFF. CDR3 nucleotides: TGTGCCAGCAGTCTACGCCCCGGTAATGAGCAGTTCTTC.